This T cell receptor (beta chain) came from a study of vaccination and CD4 T cells after COVID-19. Sequenced with the Oncomine TCR Beta short-read assay was DNA taken from cultured CD4+ T cells. A single record per CDR3 protein comes from TCRdb applying MiXCR to the PCR reads. Among some 16,000 distinct CDR3 sequences listed, approximately 52% were seen once. On this clonotype itself: Antigen unknown.

The CDR3 sequence is 14 residues long. Trimming cost V 5 bases and J 3 bases; bases outside gene matches: 7. Germline V lookup: CDR1 SGHTA, CDR2 FQGNSA. Noted treatment: approximately nine-day PBMC culture with coronavirus spike peptide pools or control peptides (ViraFEST assay). ViraFEST grew antigen-specific T cells using peptide pools, then sequenced TCRs. The genes are TRBV7-2 and TRBJ2-7; 7 bases line up with TRBD1. The clonotype was recovered from a human donor who had recovered from COVID-19. The input for sequencing was CD4+ T cells from blood, cultured in vitro, taken before SARS-CoV-2 vaccination. This CDR3 is CASSQARQGYEQYF. In DNA form, the CDR3 reads TGTGCCAGCAGCCAAGCAAGACAGGGCTACGAGCAGTACTTC.